This T cell receptor beta chain was identified during a study of shared T cell receptors in the human thymus. Profiled with immunoSEQ multiplex PCR; TCRdb holds only in-frame clones, not every one. The top ten clones hold roughly 0.02% of a sample with about 380,000 clones, roughly 94% of them seen once. The length of the CDR3 is 18 residues. Trimming at V came to 3 bases and at J to 1 base, leaving 12 bases not matched to a gene. CDR1 is LGHNA and CDR2 is YNFKEQ in the germline V gene. The chain is built from TRBV4-2 and TRBJ2-3, with 8 bases lining up with TRBD2. The sequence was obtained from a human donor. The sample consisted of thymocytes. For the CDR3, the DNA is TGTGCCAGCAGCCACGGGGGGGGAAGTTCGTGCGGCACAGATACGCAGTATTTT. This codes for CASSHGGGSSCGTDTQYF.